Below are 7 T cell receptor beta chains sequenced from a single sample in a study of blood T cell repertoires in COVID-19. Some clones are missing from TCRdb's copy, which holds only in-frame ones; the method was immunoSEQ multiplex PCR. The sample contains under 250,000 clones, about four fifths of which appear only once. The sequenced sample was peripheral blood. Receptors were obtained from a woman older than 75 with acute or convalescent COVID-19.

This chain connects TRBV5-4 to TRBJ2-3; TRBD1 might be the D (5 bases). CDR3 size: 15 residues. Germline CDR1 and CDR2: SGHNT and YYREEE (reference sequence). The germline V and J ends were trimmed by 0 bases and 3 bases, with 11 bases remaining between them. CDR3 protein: CASSLDQGATDTQYF. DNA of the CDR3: TGTGCCAGCAGCTTGGATCAGGGCGCTACAGATACGCAGTATTTT. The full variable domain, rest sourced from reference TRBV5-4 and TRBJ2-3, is ETGVTQSPTHLIKTRGQQVTLRCSSQSGHNTVSWYQQALGQGPQFIFQYYREEENGRGNFPPRFSGLQFPNYSSELNVNALELDDSALYLCASSLDQGATDTQYFGPGTRLTVL.

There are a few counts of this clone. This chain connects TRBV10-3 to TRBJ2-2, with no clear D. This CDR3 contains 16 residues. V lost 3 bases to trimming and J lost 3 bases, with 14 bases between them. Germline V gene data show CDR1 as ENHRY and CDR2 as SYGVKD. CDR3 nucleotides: TGTGCCATCAGTGAACCGACACAATTATACACCGGGGAGCTGTTTTTT. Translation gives CAISEPTQLYTGELFF.

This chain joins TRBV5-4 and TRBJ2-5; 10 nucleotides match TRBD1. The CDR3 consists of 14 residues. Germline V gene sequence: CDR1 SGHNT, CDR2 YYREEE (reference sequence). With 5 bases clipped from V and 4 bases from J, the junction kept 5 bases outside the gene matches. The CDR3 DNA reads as TGTGCCAGCAGTAGACAGGGGGCAGGAGAGACCCAGTACTTC. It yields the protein CASSRQGAGETQYF.

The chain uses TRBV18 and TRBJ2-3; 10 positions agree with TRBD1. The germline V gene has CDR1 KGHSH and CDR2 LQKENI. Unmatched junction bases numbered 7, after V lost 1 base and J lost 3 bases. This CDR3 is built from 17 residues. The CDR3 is CASSPLRQGAGTDTQYF. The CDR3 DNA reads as TGTGCCAGCTCACCACTCCGACAGGGGGCTGGGACAGATACGCAGTATTTT.

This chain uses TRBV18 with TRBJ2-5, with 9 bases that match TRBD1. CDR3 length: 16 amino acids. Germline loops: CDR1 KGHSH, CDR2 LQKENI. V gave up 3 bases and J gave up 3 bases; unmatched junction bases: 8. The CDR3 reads CASSPRTGAGEETQYF. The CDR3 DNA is TGTGCCAGCTCACCCCGGACAGGGGCTGGGGAAGAGACCCAGTACTTC.

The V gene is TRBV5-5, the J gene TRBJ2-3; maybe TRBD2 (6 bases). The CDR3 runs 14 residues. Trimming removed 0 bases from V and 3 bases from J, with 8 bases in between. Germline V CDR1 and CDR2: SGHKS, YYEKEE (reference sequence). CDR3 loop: CASSLAGRTDTQYF. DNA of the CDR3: TGTGCCAGCAGCTTGGCGGGGAGGACAGATACGCAGTATTTT.

CDR3 amino acids: CASSFKRDSYEQYF. The DNA for the CDR3 is TGTGCCAGCAGTTTTAAGAGGGATTCCTACGAGCAGTACTTC. J is TRBJ2-7 and V is TRBV27; tentatively, D is TRBD2 (5 bases). This CDR3 has 14 residues. Trimming took off 3 bases at V and 1 base at J, with 10 bases between the two ends. The germline CDR1 and CDR2 sequences are MNHEY and SMNVEV (reference sequence).